This T cell receptor (beta chain) came from a study of blood T cell repertoires in COVID-19. Whole-study context: Sites across the United States, Italy and Spain contributed samples from acute and convalescent COVID-19.

The CDR3 length is 13 residues. V lost 8 bases and J 1 base, leaving 12 bases between the germline ends. Germline lookup yields CDR1 MDHEN and CDR2 SYDVKM. Authors' data handling: Nucleated cell counts were estimated from reference gene primer amplification. The repertoire was sequenced with immunoSEQ multiplex PCR; TCRdb's copy has only in-frame clones and lacks some. The V and J calls and clone size are taken from that table; D and trimming were inferred from the DNA. Found here are under 200,000 clones, roughly 88% of them singletons; the top ten hold around 6%. Participants, roughly 18 to 90 years old, spanned more than 20 US areas. Cohorts were based on clinical histories the participants reported.

The V gene is TRBV28, the J gene TRBJ2-7; tentative D call: TRBD1 (5 bases). Sequenced: PBMCs or T cells enriched from blood (not recorded which). The source is a man aged 40-50 years with acute COVID-19. The CDR3 bases are TGTGCCAGCGGGGCTTTCGCTTCCTACGAGCAGTACTTC. Translation: CASGAFASYEQYF.